The entry that follows covers one TCR beta chain sequence. Antigen: not known. The sample is drawn from a study of siplizumab effects on memory and regulatory T cells. Produced via immunoSEQ multiplex PCR; TCRdb's table is partial and in-frame only. The sample records about 120,000 clones, about 94% being singletons. Study observations and caveats: Unstimulated subsets captured only a minor fraction of alloreactive clones. The authors did not confirm suppressive function in proliferating Tregs from siplizumab cultures. Roughly 75-95% of proliferating clones (CD4+ or CD8+) could not be assigned a naive or memory phenotype. Mean Treg-derived proportions of mappable alloreactive CD4+ clones were approximately 69% for siplizumab and approximately 25% for controls.

Germline V gives CDR1 SGHTA, CDR2 FQGNSA. The CDR3 length is 17 residues. V gave up 3 bases and J gave up 4 bases, with 18 bases separating them. The V and J genes are TRBV7-2 and TRBJ2-2; D may be TRBD1 (6 bases). The sequence was collected from a human donor in good health. Sequencing used non-Treg CD4+ T cells sorted from blood. CDR3 sequence (DNA): TGTGCCAGCAGCTTGGGTTTTAGGCAGGGGTTCACCGGGGAGCTGTTTTTT. Encoded protein: CASSLGFRQGFTGELFF.